A selection of T cell receptor beta chains follows, all from one sample in a study of patients and donors after allogeneic stem cell transplantation. TCRdb reprocessed the RT-PCR reads via MiXCR and lists one record per CDR3 protein. The table has some 880,000 distinct CDR3 sequences, more than 15% seen once; the top ten hold roughly 6%. The sample consisted of blood, either unsorted or a sorted T cell fraction (not recorded which). These receptors originate from a human donor who was either an allogeneic HSCT recipient or a stem cell or donor lymphocyte infusion donor (not recorded which). It is not recorded whose cells these are; they may come from a transplant donor. Each CDR3 is given with its conserved first and last residue. The order of the fields is D gene, J gene, V gene, clone size, CDR3 DNA, CDR3 protein. The D gene is left open where the match is weak. Rows give clone size only sometimes, using once, few, many, or a class for an expanded clone.

. TRBJ1-1 TRBV18 few TGTGCCAGCTCACCAGTCAAGGCCGGGAGAGAGAACACTGAAGCTTTCTTT CASSPVKAGRENTEAFF
. TRBJ2-3 TRBV12-3/TRBV12-4 . TGTGCCAGCAGCCCCCATTCTGGGGGGTACACAGATACGCAGTATTTT CASSPHSGGYTDTQYF
. TRBJ2-2 TRBV20-1 few TGCAGTGGGACGGAGAACACCGGGGAGCTGTTTTTT CSGTENTGELFF
. TRBJ1-4 TRBV4-1 . TGCGCCAGCAGCCAAGAATCCGGAATCTGGGAAAAACTGTTTTTT CASSQESGIWEKLFF
TRBD2 TRBJ2-5 TRBV5-1 few TGCGCCAGCAGCTCCGGGACTAGCGGGGATCAGACCCAGTACTTC CASSSGTSGDQTQYF
. TRBJ1-2 TRBV12-3/TRBV12-4 many TGTGCCAGCAGCCTGAGTCGACAGCACTATGGCTACACCTTC CASSLSRQHYGYTF
. TRBJ2-7 TRBV7-7 . TGTGCCAGCAGCTTAGTTCGCGGACAGAGAACCTACGAGCAGTACTTC CASSLVRGQRTYEQYF
. TRBJ1-3 TRBV11-1 few TGTGCCAGCAGCCGGGGCCACACCATATATTTT CASSRGHTIYF
TRBD2 TRBJ2-7 TRBV6-1 few TGTGCCAGCAGTCCAACCCAACTAGCGGGGGGATACGAGCAGTACTTC CASSPTQLAGGYEQYF
TRBD1 TRBJ2-1 TRBV5-1 . TGCGCCAGCAGCCCGAACCGGGACAGGGGGTTATACAATGAGCAGTTCTTC CASSPNRDRGLYNEQFF
. TRBJ2-3 TRBV7-3 few TGTGCCAGCAGCTTAAGGGCAGCCCTAGGCGCAGATACGCAGTATTTT CASSLRAALGADTQYF
. TRBJ1-1 TRBV10-3 . TGTGCCATCACCTTACAGGGTGAAGCTTTCTTT CAITLQGEAFF
TRBD2 TRBJ2-5 TRBV5-1 . TGCGCCAGCAGCCCCTCGCGAGCTAGCGGAATCCAAGAGACCCAGTACTTC CASSPSRASGIQETQYF
. TRBJ2-7 TRBV18 few TGTGCCAGCTCACCACGAGGTTCTCACGAGCAGTACTTC CASSPRGSHEQYF
. TRBJ1-2 TRBV20-1 . TGCAGTGCCGGCAGAGAGGGTTCCTATGGCTACACCTTC CSAGREGSYGYTF
TRBD2 TRBJ2-5 TRBV4-2 few TGTGCCAGCAGCTCCCGGGTAGCGGGGGGGCGTACGGAGACCCAGTACTTC CASSSRVAGGRTETQYF
. TRBJ1-5 TRBV12-3/TRBV12-4 many TGTGCCAGCAGTTTCCGGGCCCGGGATCAGCCCCAGCATTTT CASSFRARDQPQHF
TRBD1 TRBJ1-2 TRBV2 few TGTGCCAGCAGTGACAGGGGGCGGGGGAGCTACACCTTC CASSDRGRGSYTF
TRBD2 TRBJ2-2 TRBV11-2 few TGTGCCAGCAGCTTATGGCGGGAGGCCGGGGAGCTGTTTTTT CASSLWREAGELFF
. TRBJ1-2 TRBV7-9 . TGTGCCAGCAGGGATAGGACAGAGGACTATGGCTACACCTTC CASRDRTEDYGYTF
. TRBJ2-1 TRBV29-1 few TGCAGCGTTGAGGGGCGGGGCCCCCTCCGGGAGCAGTTCTTC CSVEGRGPLREQFF
. TRBJ1-5 TRBV6-5 . TGTGCCAGCAGTTACAGTAGACACCGAGGCAATCAGCCCCAGCATTTT CASSYSRHRGNQPQHF
. TRBJ1-2 TRBV20-1 . TGCAGTGCTAACCCCGAGCTATATGGCTACACCTTC CSANPELYGYTF
. TRBJ2-2 TRBV5-5 few TGTGCCAGCAGCCCTGGTGGAGGGCGGGCCGGGGAGCTGTTTTTT CASSPGGGRAGELFF
. TRBJ1-6 TRBV6-5 few TGTGCCAGCAGTTACTCGATGGGCTCCTATAATTCACCCCTCCACTTT CASSYSMGSYNSPLHF
. TRBJ1-1 TRBV15 few TGTGCCACCAGCAGAGATGGGCGGATGAACACTGAAGCTTTCTTT CATSRDGRMNTEAFF
TRBD1 TRBJ1-4 TRBV4-1 . TGCGCCAGCAGCCAAGCGATCAGGGGGAATGATGAAAAACTGTTTTTT CASSQAIRGNDEKLFF
. TRBJ2-7 TRBV7-2 few TGTGCCAGCAGCTTGGACAGCACCTACGAGCAGTACTTC CASSLDSTYEQYF
. TRBJ2-7 TRBV6-2/TRBV6-3 . TGTGCCAGCAGTTACCCCGCCAGGGCCGACTACGAGCAGTACTTC CASSYPARADYEQYF
TRBD1 TRBJ2-7 TRBV6-1 few TGTGCCAGCAGCCACCGACAGGGTTGGTCCTACGAGCAGTACTTC CASSHRQGWSYEQYF
TRBD1 TRBJ1-1 TRBV12-3/TRBV12-4 few TGTGCCTCAAGGGACAGCGGGACCACTGAAGCTTTCTTT CASRDSGTTEAFF
. TRBJ2-7 TRBV27 few TGTGCCAGCGGGGGGGACAACCTACCCGGGGGATCCTACGAGCAGTACTTC CASGGDNLPGGSYEQYF
TRBD1 TRBJ1-1 TRBV5-1 few TGCGCCAGCAGCATACAGGGGGGCACTGAAGCTTTCTTT CASSIQGGTEAFF
. TRBJ1-2 TRBV20-1 . TGCAGTGCCGTCTCCGGGGGCTCCTATGGCTACACCTTC CSAVSGGSYGYTF
TRBD2 TRBJ2-5 TRBV5-1 many TGCGCCAGCAGCTTGGCCTTAGCGGGAGCAGGGGAGACCCAGTACTTC CASSLALAGAGETQYF
. TRBJ2-7 TRBV18 . TGTGCCAGCTCACCGGCAGGAGGATTCTCCTACGAGCAGTACTTC CASSPAGGFSYEQYF
. TRBJ2-7 TRBV2 . TGTGCCAGCAATGCCAACACCCTCTACGAGCAGTACTTC CASNANTLYEQYF
TRBD1 TRBJ1-1 TRBV20-1 . TGCAGTGCGGTGGGACAGGAAACTTTCTTT CSAVGQETFF
. TRBJ1-1 TRBV18 . TGTGCCAGCTCACTGGATAGGGATACAAAAGCTTTCTTT CASSLDRDTKAFF
. TRBJ1-1 TRBV19 . TGTGCCAGTAGTTGGGCCGATGAAGCTTTCTTT CASSWADEAFF
. TRBJ1-5 TRBV7-2 few TGTGCCAGCAGCTTAGTCCACTCCTCCAATCAGCCCCAGCATTTT CASSLVHSSNQPQHF